Shown below are 30 T cell receptor beta chains from a single sample sequenced in a study of human T cells and chemical hapten exposure. This sample's time point: patch test 1, 2 weeks after DPC sensitization. Treatment in this sample: therapeutic diphenylcyclopropenone sensitization with weekly scalp DPC. TCRdb recomputed calls from the RACE reads with MiXCR, one row per CDR3 protein. Among roughly 200,000 distinct CDR3 sequences listed, around 24% were seen once. The specimen was whole blood, collected in connection with sensitization to the hapten diphenylcyclopropenone (DPC). The receptors were gathered from a woman in her 50s with alopecia areata. Some clones in this sample may be carry-over from other donors' samples.

The chain combines TRBV7-9 with TRBJ2-2, with 8 positions matching TRBD2. V was clipped by 7 bases and J by 0 bases; unmatched bases: 4. Per the germline V gene, CDR1 is SEHNR and CDR2 is FQNEAQ (reference sequence). The CDR3 totals 15 residues. The CDR3 reads CASIVAGPNTGELFF. CDR3 nucleotides: TGTGCCAGCATCGTAGCGGGACCGAACACCGGGGAGCTGTTTTTT.

A few counts support this clonotype. The J gene is TRBJ2-3, the V gene TRBV6-6; TRBD1 aligns across 11 bases. CDR1 and CDR2 (germline): MNHNY, SVGAGI (reference sequence). The CDR3 extends over 20 amino acids. V trimming: 0 bases; J trimming: 3 bases; junction bases outside the gene matches: 14. CDR3 residues: CASSYSRDRGLVAGTDTQYF. The CDR3 DNA reads as TGTGCCAGCAGTTACTCTCGGGACAGGGGGTTAGTAGCGGGAACAGATACGCAGTATTTT.

This rearrangement joins TRBV9 to TRBJ2-3; 8 bases map to TRBD2. Germline lookup yields CDR1 SGDLS and CDR2 YYNGEE. This CDR3 is built from 14 residues. Trimming removed 3 bases from V and 8 bases from J; junction bases left unmatched: 8. CDR3 region: CASSGGTSSATQYF. The CDR3 coding sequence is TGTGCCAGCAGCGGGGGGACTAGTTCAGCTACGCAGTATTTT.

This chain uses TRBV9 with TRBJ2-7; 10 bases fit TRBD1. The trim removed 4 bases at V and 6 bases at J, leaving 7 bases unmatched. The CDR3 totals 14 residues. Germline-derived CDR1 and CDR2 are SGDLS and YYNGEE. The CDR3 here is CASSSRQGASEQYF. The CDR3 bases are TGTGCCAGCAGCTCTAGACAGGGGGCTTCCGAGCAGTACTTC.

The V gene is TRBV5-1, the J gene TRBJ2-1, with D maybe TRBD2 (6 bases). V lost 4 bases to trimming and J lost 5 bases, with 13 bases between them. The germline V gene encodes CDR1 SGHRS and CDR2 YFSETQ. This CDR3 region has 14 residues. The DNA of the CDR3 is TGCGCCAGCAGCCCCCGGACTACGGACAATGAGCAGTTCTTC. It codes for CASSPRTTDNEQFF.

This chain uses TRBV20-1 with TRBJ2-3, with D perhaps being TRBD1 or TRBD2 (5 bases each). Trimming removed 1 base at V and 0 bases at J, with 11 bases between. Germline-derived CDR1 and CDR2 are DFQATT and SNEGSKA (reference sequence). The CDR3 has 15 amino acids. The CDR3 coding sequence is TGCAGTGCTAGAGTTGGGGGTTGGAGCACAGATACGCAGTATTTT. This sequence encodes CSARVGGWSTDTQYF.

The rearrangement links TRBV7-9 to TRBJ2-1, with 7 bases aligning to TRBD1. CDR1 and CDR2 (germline): SEHNR, FQNEAQ (reference sequence). The CDR3 is 18 residues long. The V gene end was trimmed by 2 bases and the J gene end by 0 bases; junction bases not matched to a gene: 10. The CDR3 DNA is TGTGCCAGCAGCTTAAAGACCCGACAGGGAGTCTCCTACAATGAGCAGTTCTTC. Translated, it gives CASSLKTRQGVSYNEQFF.

The genes are TRBV7-9 and TRBJ2-1; D gene uncertain. V lost 1 base and J 6 bases, leaving 7 bases between the germline ends. The germline CDR1 and CDR2 sequences are SEHNR and FQNEAQ (reference sequence). The length of the CDR3 is 13 residues. CDR3 sequence (DNA): TGTGCCAGCAGCTTAGAACTCGGCAATGAGCAGTTCTTC. It encodes CASSLELGNEQFF.

The chain recombines TRBV20-1 with TRBJ1-6; the D gene is possibly TRBD1 (5 bases). Germline values: CDR1 DFQATT, CDR2 SNEGSKA (reference sequence). V dropped 3 bases and J dropped 7 bases, with 16 bases sitting between them. CDR3 size: 15 residues. For the CDR3, the DNA is TGCAGTGCTAGGGAGACAGAGACATGGAATTCACCCCTCCACTTT. As protein: CSARETETWNSPLHF.

This clonotype was detected a few times. The V and J genes are TRBV20-1 and TRBJ2-1; 7 bases fit TRBD1. The CDR3 runs to 15 residues. After removal of 2 bases from V and 7 bases from J, the junction contained 11 bases not matched to a gene. From germline, CDR1 is DFQATT and CDR2 SNEGSKA (reference sequence). The CDR3 nucleotides read TGCAGTGCTAGATCTCCGGGACAGAATAAAAATGAGCAGTTCTTC. Translating gives CSARSPGQNKNEQFF.

The table lists this clonotype with a few counts. V and J are TRBV25-1 and TRBJ1-2, with D perhaps TRBD1 (5 bases). Deletions cut 2 bases from V and 4 bases from J, with 11 bases between. CDR1 is MGHDK, CDR2 SYGVNS, per germline. This CDR3 is 14 amino acids long. The CDR3 region is CASSEAGLGYGYTF. CDR3 bases: TGTGCCAGCAGTGAAGCGGGGCTGGGCTATGGCTACACCTTC.

The rearrangement joins TRBV27 to TRBJ2-7; 9 bases agree with TRBD1. V trimming: 6 bases; J trimming: 6 bases; junction bases outside the gene matches: 15. The CDR3 extends over 16 amino acids. The V gene's germline CDR1 is MNHEY and CDR2 SMNVEV (reference sequence). This chain's CDR3 is CASSRQGDRVGREQYF. DNA of the CDR3: TGTGCCAGCAGCCGTCAGGGGGACAGGGTCGGCCGCGAGCAGTACTTC.

This clonotype was detected only a few times. The rearrangement links TRBV20-1 to TRBJ2-7, with D unresolved. The length of the CDR3 is 12 residues. In germline, CDR1 is DFQATT, CDR2 SNEGSKA (reference sequence). The V gene lost 3 bases and the J gene lost 3 bases, with 9 bases spanning the gap. The CDR3 loop is CSASSTIYEQYF. The CDR3 DNA follows: TGCAGTGCTAGTTCTACAATCTACGAGCAGTACTTC.

This clonotype was seen only a few times. The CDR3 sequence is CASSLALVYEQFF. CDR3 in DNA: TGTGCCAGCAGCTTAGCGCTAGTCTATGAGCAGTTCTTC. The J gene is TRBJ2-1, the V gene TRBV7-2, with D unclear. Germline loops: CDR1 SGHTA, CDR2 FQGNSA. Deletions cut 0 bases from V and 8 bases from J, with 8 bases between. The CDR3 sequence is 13 residues long.

This chain uses TRBV4-2 with TRBJ2-5, with TRBD2 identical over 7 bases. V gave up 0 bases and J gave up 6 bases; unmatched junction bases: 13. CDR1 and CDR2 from the germline V gene are LGHNA and YNFKEQ. The CDR3 has 17 amino acids. This CDR3 is CASSQERGGRSGKTQYF. Here the CDR3 DNA reads TGTGCCAGCAGCCAAGAGCGAGGCGGGAGATCAGGAAAGACCCAGTACTTC.

This sequence joins TRBV25-1 and TRBJ2-2; no reliable D call. Trimming cost V 5 bases and J 5 bases, with 18 bases left between them. Germline CDR1 and CDR2: MGHDK and SYGVNS. This CDR3 has 16 residues. CDR3: CASSPPTVGWTGELFF. CDR3 nucleotide sequence: TGTGCCAGCAGTCCTCCAACAGTTGGGTGGACCGGGGAGCTGTTTTTT. Full variable domain (rest looked up from reference TRBV25-1 and TRBJ2-2): EADIYQTPRYLVIGTGKKITLECSQTMGHDKMYWYQQDPGMELHLIHYSYGVNSTEKGDLSSESTVSRIRTEHFPLTLESARPSHTSQYLCASSPPTVGWTGELFFGEGSRLTVL.

The chain combines TRBV5-1 with TRBJ2-1, with 8 bases lining up with TRBD1. Germline V gene data show CDR1 as SGHRS and CDR2 as YFSETQ. The CDR3 extends over 15 amino acids. The ends lost 4 bases at V and 8 bases at J; junction bases unmatched: 11. CDR3 sequence reads: CASSPQGAGSHEQFF. CDR3 coding DNA: TGCGCCAGCAGCCCGCAGGGGGCAGGTAGCCATGAGCAGTTCTTC.

This sequence joins TRBV2 and TRBJ1-3; D gene unclear. This CDR3 has 17 residues. CDR1 is SNHLY and CDR2 is FYNNEI in the germline V gene. The V end was cut by 7 bases, the J end by 0 bases, with 19 bases between. CDR3 amino acids: CASNRMDRAASGNTIYF. As DNA, the CDR3 is TGTGCCAGCAATCGAATGGACCGGGCCGCCTCTGGAAACACCATATATTTT.

The chain carries TRBV7-2 and TRBJ1-1; D gene unclear. CDR1 and CDR2 (germline): SGHTA, FQGNSA. Trimming left V 6 bases short and J 6 bases short, with 8 bases between. CDR3 size: 11 residues. Here the CDR3 DNA reads TGTGCCAGCAGGGCGACCCCTGAAGCTTTCTTT. Its protein is CASRATPEAFF.

This clonotype was observed a handful of times. The rearrangement joins TRBV6-5 to TRBJ1-3; no clear D. The V gene's germline CDR1 is MNHEY and CDR2 SVGAGI. V was shortened by 2 bases and J by 9 bases, with 11 bases between the two germline ends. The CDR3 length is 13 residues. The CDR3 here is CASSYGKSGTIYF. The CDR3 DNA sequence: TGTGCCAGCAGTTACGGGAAGAGCGGCACCATATATTTT.

The chain uses TRBV29-1 and TRBJ2-4; 8 nucleotides line up with TRBD2. Germline V gene data show CDR1 as SQVTM and CDR2 as ANQGSEA. V lost 3 bases and J lost 3; bases outside the gene matches: 4. This CDR3 contains 14 residues. CDR3 residues: CSVDFAGGKNIQYF. CDR3 nucleotides: TGCAGCGTTGATTTCGCGGGGGGCAAAAACATTCAGTACTTC.

This clonotype has only a few counts. The chain is built from TRBV7-9 and TRBJ2-4, with 11 bases identical to TRBD1. Unmatched junction bases numbered 6, after V lost 5 bases and J lost 3 bases. The V gene's germline CDR1 is SEHNR and CDR2 FQNEAQ (reference sequence). The CDR3 spans 16 residues. The CDR3 is CASSPGQGAIKNIQYF. CDR3 sequence (DNA): TGTGCCAGCAGCCCCGGACAGGGGGCGATCAAAAACATTCAGTACTTC.

This clonotype showed up just a few times. The chain's CDR3 is CASSESSRAYEQYF. CDR3 nucleotide sequence: TGCGCCAGCAGTGAGTCTAGCCGAGCCTACGAGCAGTACTTC. The chain combines TRBV10-2 with TRBJ2-7, with D uncertain. The V gene lost 0 bases and the J gene lost 2 bases, with 8 bases spanning the gap. This CDR3 is 14 amino acids long. CDR1 WSHSY and CDR2 SAAADI come from the germline V gene.

J is TRBJ2-7 and V is TRBV5-1; TRBD2 is a possible D gene (6 bases). Germline CDR1 SGHRS, CDR2 YFSETQ. The CDR3 sequence is 14 residues long. V was shortened by 6 bases and J by 0 bases, with 13 bases between the two germline ends. The CDR3: CASTLRDPSYEQYF. The CDR3 nucleotides read TGCGCCAGCACTCTGCGGGACCCCTCCTACGAGCAGTACTTC.

This clonotype has a handful of counts. The chain joins TRBV20-1 to TRBJ2-4, with D possibly TRBD2 on 5 matching bases. This CDR3 is 13 amino acids long. Trimming pared 1 base from V and 8 bases from J, leaving 12 bases between. The germline gives CDR1 DFQATT, CDR2 SNEGSKA (reference sequence). CDR3 amino acids: CSARVPGWDIQYF. The CDR3 coding sequence is TGCAGTGCTAGAGTCCCGGGGTGGGACATTCAGTACTTC.

Ten or more counts support this clonotype. The chain couples TRBV20-1 to TRBJ1-2; weak D call: TRBD1 (5 bases). Germline CDR1 is DFQATT and CDR2 is SNEGSKA (reference sequence). The CDR3 length is 14 residues. Between the trimmed V and J ends, which lost 3 bases and 4 bases, there was a span of 15 bases. In DNA, the CDR3 is TGCAGTGCTAGCATAACTTCCGGGGCCTATGGCTACACCTTC. This gives the protein CSASITSGAYGYTF.

This chain uses TRBV12-3 or TRBV12-4 with TRBJ1-5; 9 bases are a match to TRBD1. The ends lost 6 bases at V and 7 bases at J; junction bases unmatched: 7. This CDR3 is built from 14 residues. CDR3 region: CASSTQGAWQPQHF. The CDR3 DNA reads as TGTGCCAGCAGCACACAGGGGGCTTGGCAGCCCCAGCATTTT.

The chain employs TRBV14 and TRBJ2-2, with 8 bases aligning to TRBD1. The ends lost 3 bases at V and 6 bases at J; junction bases unmatched: 6. From germline, CDR1 is SGHDN and CDR2 FVKESK. CDR3 size: 15 residues. The CDR3 DNA follows: TGTGCCAGCAGCCAGGACAGGGTACGGGCCGGGGAGCTGTTTTTT. This sequence encodes CASSQDRVRAGELFF. Using reference TRBV14 and TRBJ2-2 for the parts outside the CDR3, the full variable domain is EAGVTQFPSHSVIEKGQTVTLRCDPISGHDNLYWYRRVMGKEIKFLLHFVKESKQDESGMPNNRFLAERTGGTYSTLKVQPAELEDSGVYFCASSQDRVRAGELFFGEGSRLTVL.

This clonotype has more than one count but fewer than ten. The chain links TRBV27 to TRBJ2-1, with D possibly TRBD2 on 6 matching bases. The ends were cut back, 3 bases at V and 2 bases at J, with 11 bases in the middle. The germline V gene has CDR1 MNHEY and CDR2 SMNVEV (reference sequence). The CDR3 runs to 15 residues. Here the CDR3 DNA reads TGTGCCAGCAGTTTCAAAGAGCGGGCCTACAATGAGCAGTTCTTC. Amino acid sequence: CASSFKERAYNEQFF.

This sequence joins TRBV5-1 and TRBJ2-3, with unresolved D. The CDR3 is 16 amino acids. V was trimmed by 5 bases and J by 0 bases, leaving 16 bases between them. Germline CDR1 is SGHRS and CDR2 is YFSETQ. In DNA, the CDR3 is TGCGCCAGCAGTCCGGAAGGGCGCCTGAGCACAGATACGCAGTATTTT. This sequence encodes CASSPEGRLSTDTQYF.